The 23 T cell receptor beta chains below were found in one sample sequenced in a study of shared clonotypes between healthy human individuals. Data came from immunoSEQ multiplex PCR; TCRdb stores just in-frame clones and leaves some out. Of approximately 400,000 clones listed, approximately 96% are singletons. The sequenced sample consisted of memory CD8+ T cells sorted from blood. Subset denoted: CD45RO+ cells pooled with CCR7-negative TemRA cells. The source of these receptors is a man aged 25-45 years in good health.

The rearrangement links TRBV6-1 to TRBJ2-3, with 8 bases matching TRBD2. CDR1 is MNHNS, CDR2 SASEGT, per germline. The V segment lost 0 bases and the J segment 0 bases; nucleotides outside the gene matches: 11. The CDR3 has 19 residues. This chain's CDR3 is CASSEALLIGGGSTDTQYF. CDR3 in DNA: TGTGCCAGCAGTGAAGCGCTTCTTATCGGGGGGGGGAGCACAGATACGCAGTATTTT.

The chain combines TRBV5-6 with TRBJ2-7, with 8 bases matching TRBD1. Germline V gene lookup returns CDR1 SGHDT and CDR2 YYEEEE. The CDR3 contains 13 residues. The junction had 6 bases not matched to a gene; V was cut back by 5 bases and J by 5 bases. For the CDR3, the DNA is TGTGCCAGCAGTTCGGGACAGGTGAACGAGCAGTACTTC. Encoded protein: CASSSGQVNEQYF.

The chain links TRBV23-1 to TRBJ1-4, with D unresolved. TRBV23-1 has ORF status, its function being uncertain. This CDR3 is built from 13 residues. Trimming removed 4 bases from V and 5 bases from J, with 8 bases in between. For the CDR3, the DNA is TGCGCCAGCAGTCCGTTCCGGAATGAAAAACTGTTTTTT. Amino acids: CASSPFRNEKLFF.

The J gene is TRBJ2-5, the V gene TRBV6-1; 9 nucleotides match TRBD2. The length of the CDR3 is 17 residues. Germline loops: CDR1 MNHNS, CDR2 SASEGT. The V gene end was trimmed by 2 bases and the J gene end by 4 bases; junction bases not matched to a gene: 11. CDR3 sequence reads: CASSERVIRGRGETQYF. The CDR3 DNA reads as TGTGCCAGCAGTGAAAGGGTAATCCGCGGGAGGGGAGAGACCCAGTACTTC.

The V gene is TRBV20-1, the J gene TRBJ1-1; D not certain. This CDR3 is built from 11 residues. V gave up 5 bases and J gave up 1 base, with 5 bases separating them. Germline CDR1 and CDR2: DFQATT and SNEGSKA (reference sequence). The CDR3 is CSALRNTEAFF. The CDR3, as DNA: TGCAGTGCTCTAAGGAACACTGAAGCTTTCTTT.

V usage is TRBV7-8 and J usage is TRBJ2-1; weak D call: TRBD2 (6 bases). V lost 11 bases, J lost 0 bases, and 11 bases lay in between. The CDR3 loop spans 13 amino acids. Germline V gives CDR1 SGHVS, CDR2 FQNEAQ. The CDR3 DNA sequence: TGTGCCTCACGGGGGAGCTCCTACAATGAGCAGTTCTTC. It translates to CASRGSSYNEQFF.

V gene TRBV6-4 combines with J gene TRBJ1-2; no reliable D call. The CDR3 length is 11 residues. Germline CDR1 and CDR2: MRHNA and SNTAGT. Trimming removed 2 bases from V and 7 bases from J, with 5 bases in between. CDR3 nucleotide sequence: TGTGCCAGCAGTGACAGTGGTGGCTACACCTTC. Protein sequence: CASSDSGGYTF.

This chain connects TRBV28 to TRBJ2-7; 8 nucleotides agree with TRBD2. Germline lookup yields CDR1 MDHEN and CDR2 SYDVKM. The CDR3 runs 15 residues. Trimming took 1 base from V and 6 from J; bases not matched to a gene: 8. This CDR3 is CASSLLGAGGGEQYF. The CDR3 DNA reads as TGTGCCAGCAGTTTATTAGGCGCGGGAGGAGGCGAGCAGTACTTC.

The CDR3 is CASSSGLARDNYEQYF. The CDR3 DNA sequence: TGCGCCAGCAGCTCCGGACTAGCTCGAGATAACTACGAGCAGTACTTC. The chain uses TRBV5-1 and TRBJ2-7, with 8 nucleotides matching TRBD2. The CDR3 runs 16 residues. The V gene end was trimmed by 3 bases and the J gene end by 3 bases; junction bases not matched to a gene: 11. Germline V lookup: CDR1 SGHRS, CDR2 YFSETQ.

V usage is TRBV28 and J usage is TRBJ1-1; D perhaps matches TRBD1 (6 bases). V was cut by 6 bases and J by 3 bases, with 14 bases left in between. CDR3 size: 14 residues. CDR1 and CDR2 (germline): MDHEN, SYDVKM. The CDR3 DNA follows: TGTGCCAGCAGCCCGTTTAGGGGGGACACTGAAGCTTTCTTT. It translates to CASSPFRGDTEAFF.

DNA for the CDR3: TGTGCCAGCAGTTTGAGGCAGGGGAGGACCGGGGAGCTGTTTTTT. This translates into CASSLRQGRTGELFF. V gene TRBV28 combines with J gene TRBJ2-2; D is possibly TRBD1 or TRBD2 (6 bases each). The germline V and J ends were trimmed by 3 bases and 5 bases, with 13 bases remaining between them. Germline V gene lookup returns CDR1 MDHEN and CDR2 SYDVKM. This CDR3 has 15 residues. The complete variable domain, with remaining parts taken from reference TRBV28 and TRBJ2-2, reads DVKVTQSSRYLVKRTGEKVFLECVQDMDHENMFWYRQDPGLGLRLIYFSYDVKMKEKGDIPEGYSVSREKKERFSLILESASTNQTSMYLCASSLRQGRTGELFFGEGSRLTVL.

The J gene is TRBJ2-5, the V gene TRBV6-1, with 7 bases matching TRBD1. This CDR3 is built from 15 residues. The V segment lost 0 bases and the J segment 8 bases; nucleotides outside the gene matches: 9. Germline V CDR1 and CDR2: MNHNS, SASEGT. The CDR3 bases are TGTGCCAGCAGTGAAGCCCAAAGACGAGGGGGCACCCAGTACTTC. Translation: CASSEAQRRGGTQYF.

The chain is built from TRBV13 and TRBJ2-3, with 10 bases fitting TRBD1. After removal of 5 bases from V and 6 bases from J, the junction contained 8 bases not matched to a gene. Germline V gives CDR1 PRHDT, CDR2 FYEKMQ (reference sequence). The CDR3 has 15 amino acids. CDR3 region: CASSPSGTGADTQYF. CDR3 in DNA: TGTGCCAGCAGCCCTAGTGGGACAGGGGCGGATACGCAGTATTTT.

V gene TRBV2 combines with J gene TRBJ1-2; TRBD1 might be the D (6 bases). Per germline, CDR1 SNHLY and CDR2 FYNNEI. Trimming removed 10 bases from V and 5 bases from J, with 14 bases in between. This CDR3 has 12 amino acids. The CDR3 DNA follows: TGTGCCACCCGGACAGCCGGGTATGGCTACACCTTC. Translating it yields CATRTAGYGYTF.

In DNA, the CDR3 is TGTGCAAGTCGCTTAGAAGAGAGCCAGGGTTCACCCCTCCACTTT. Residues: CASRLEESQGSPLHF. This chain uses TRBV12-2 with TRBJ1-6; the D call in the table, TRBD1, was not verified against the DNA. TRBV12-2 is annotated as a pseudogene. The CDR3 covers 15 residues.

Turning to this clone: Other DNA sequences in the sample encode the same CDR3. The chain carries TRBV20-1 and TRBJ2-3, with D perhaps matching TRBD2 (6 bases). Germline assignment: CDR1 DFQATT and CDR2 SNEGSKA (reference sequence). Deletions cut 4 bases from V and 4 bases from J, with 6 bases between. This CDR3 has 11 residues. The CDR3 sequence is CSATSADTQYF. CDR3 bases: TGCAGTGCTACTAGCGCAGATACGCAGTATTTT.

The chain joins TRBV10-1 to TRBJ2-6; possible D gene TRBD2, 5 bases. The germline V gene has CDR1 WNHNN and CDR2 SYGVQD (reference sequence). V lost 8 bases to trimming and J lost 1 base, with 24 bases between them. CDR3 length equals 19 residues. The CDR3 DNA is TGCGCCAGCTTTATTACTAGTGGCTCCTTCCCATCTGGGGCCAACGTCCTGACTTTC. Protein: CASFITSGSFPSGANVLTF.

The V gene is TRBV20-1, the J gene TRBJ1-5, with no clear D. The germline V gene has CDR1 DFQATT and CDR2 SNEGSKA (reference sequence). The CDR3 spans 10 residues. V was trimmed by 3 bases and J by 7 bases, leaving 4 bases between them. The CDR3 spells CSASGQPQHF. In DNA form, the CDR3 reads TGCAGTGCTAGTGGGCAGCCCCAGCATTTT.

The V call is TRBV5-1, the J call TRBJ2-3, with D tentatively TRBD1 (5 bases). Germline-derived CDR1 and CDR2 are SGHRS and YFSETQ. V lost 3 bases and J lost 2, with 10 bases in between. The CDR3 has 14 amino acids. The CDR3 region has the DNA TGCGCCAGCAGCTCTAGGGGTTTCACAGATACGCAGTATTTT. Its protein product is CASSSRGFTDTQYF.

In this sample, this clone turned up once. Other DNA sequences in this specimen translate into the identical CDR3. The chain combines TRBV30 with TRBJ2-5, with D uncertain. Germline CDR1 and CDR2: GTSNPN and SVGIG (reference sequence). Trimming stripped 0 bases from V and 5 bases from J, with 4 bases between. CDR3 length: 11 residues. The CDR3 here is CAWSVGETQYF. The CDR3 region has the DNA TGTGCCTGGAGTGTTGGGGAGACCCAGTACTTC.

The chain has TRBV4-1 and TRBJ2-2; D gene unclear. Trimming left V 0 bases short and J 5 bases short, with 13 bases between. The V gene's germline CDR1 is MGHRA and CDR2 YSYEKL. The CDR3 is 16 amino acids. CDR3 residues: CASSQDLHIRTGELFF. The DNA of the CDR3 is TGCGCCAGCAGCCAAGATTTGCACATACGGACCGGGGAGCTGTTTTTT.

This rearrangement joins TRBV7-9 to TRBJ2-1, with 7 nucleotides matching TRBD2. V gave up 8 bases and J gave up 5 bases; unmatched junction bases: 15. Per the germline V gene, CDR1 is SEHNR and CDR2 is FQNEAQ (reference sequence). The CDR3 consists of 16 residues. Written as DNA, the CDR3 is TGTGCCAGCGGGACCCCTTGGGGACTAACAGACAATGAGCAGTTCTTC. It yields the protein CASGTPWGLTDNEQFF.

This CDR3 reads CASSERSHPNGELFF. DNA of the CDR3: TGTGCCAGCAGTGAAAGATCCCATCCCAACGGGGAGCTGTTTTTT. The chain carries TRBV2 and TRBJ2-2; D is ambiguous. The V end was cut by 2 bases, the J end by 7 bases, with 14 bases between. This CDR3 spans 15 amino acids. Germline V gene lookup returns CDR1 SNHLY and CDR2 FYNNEI.